The entry that follows covers one TCR beta chain sequence. Antigen: not known. The data belong to a study of early T cells in non-severe SARS-CoV-2 infection. Study-wide results and limits: Matches to VDJdb favored anti-spike CD8 responses and missed private and CD4 specificities.

Individual cDNA molecules each received unique molecular identifiers attached to them. TCRdb redid the calling of the 5' RACE reads with MiXCR, one entry per CDR3 protein. The sample lists tens of thousands of distinct CDR3 sequences, about 5.2% occurring once. Per the germline V gene, CDR1 is MDHEN and CDR2 is SYDVKM. Trimming removed 6 bases from V and 3 bases from J, with 12 bases in between. This CDR3 has 13 residues. The TCR was taken from an adult who was a healthcare worker with PCR-confirmed SARS-CoV-2 infection or an uninfected control (not recorded which). Material: whole blood, obtained at baseline. The genes are TRBV28 and TRBJ2-7, with D possibly TRBD2 on 6 matching bases. DNA of the CDR3: TGTGCCAGCAGAAAGACCGGGGGCTACGAGCAGTACTTC. Protein product: CASRKTGGYEQYF.